This is a list of T cell receptor beta chains from one sample in a study of beta chain features in type 1 diabetes. Profiling relied on immunoSEQ multiplex PCR, and the TCRdb table lists in-frame clones only, not all of them. The table includes some 150,000 clones, about 13% detected once. Sequenced sample: central memory CD4+ T cells from blood. Receptors were obtained from a man aged 18 to 29 with type 1 diabetes. CDR3s include the opening cysteine and the closing phenylalanine or tryptophan. Each record gives: clone size, D gene, J gene, V gene, CDR3 DNA, CDR3 protein. A D gene is named only where the DNA matches it firmly. Clone size is shown for a subset of rows, as once, few, many or a class of expanded clone.

clone_size: -
d_call: TRBD2
j_call: TRBJ2-7
v_call: TRBV9
cdr3_nt: TGTGCCAGCAGCGCCACAAGTCTAGCGGGGCGAACCTACGAGCAGTACTTC
cdr3_aa: CASSATSLAGRTYEQYF

clone_size: few
d_call: TRBD1
j_call: TRBJ1-2
v_call: TRBV23-1
cdr3_nt: TGCGCCAGCAGTCAACCGGGACAGGGACACTATGGCTACACCTTC
cdr3_aa: CASSQPGQGHYGYTF

clone_size: -
d_call: TRBD2
j_call: TRBJ2-1
v_call: TRBV7-9
cdr3_nt: TGTGCCAGCAGCTTAATAGCGGGGGCCTACAATGAGCAGTTCTTC
cdr3_aa: CASSLIAGAYNEQFF

clone_size: -
d_call: -
j_call: TRBJ1-3
v_call: TRBV5-6
cdr3_nt: TGTGCCAGCACCTCTGGAAACACCATATATTTT
cdr3_aa: CASTSGNTIYF

clone_size: few
d_call: -
j_call: TRBJ1-1
v_call: TRBV25-1
cdr3_nt: TGTGCCAGCAGTGAAATGGGGACCACTGAAGCTTTCTTT
cdr3_aa: CASSEMGTTEAFF

clone_size: few
d_call: -
j_call: TRBJ2-7
v_call: TRBV14
cdr3_nt: TGTGCCAGCAGCCAAGATAGTGGCAGCTCCTACGAGCAGTACTTC
cdr3_aa: CASSQDSGSSYEQYF

clone_size: -
d_call: -
j_call: TRBJ2-5
v_call: TRBV30
cdr3_nt: TGTGCCTGGAGATCACAGGGACGGGAGACCCAGTACTTC
cdr3_aa: CAWRSQGRETQYF

clone_size: few
d_call: -
j_call: TRBJ1-6
v_call: TRBV7-9
cdr3_nt: TGTGCCGTGGGGGCAGGGCATAACTCACCCCTCCACTTT
cdr3_aa: CAVGAGHNSPLHF

clone_size: few
d_call: TRBD1
j_call: TRBJ2-7
v_call: TRBV27
cdr3_nt: TGTGCCAGCAGTCGGGGCCTTCGGGACAGGGGTCTAGAAACGCAGTACTTC
cdr3_aa: CASSRGLRDRGLETQYF

clone_size: few
d_call: -
j_call: TRBJ2-7
v_call: TRBV16
cdr3_nt: TGTGCCAGCAGCCAACGAACAGGGGAGCAGTACTTC
cdr3_aa: CASSQRTGEQYF